This T cell receptor (beta chain) was identified in a study of cytomegalovirus exposure and HLA in healthy donors. Findings and limits, study-wide: An analysis done earlier found most TCR beta V segments productive about 90% or about 30% of the time.

A multiplex PCR was run with 60 Vbeta primers and 13 Jbeta primers. Clones were read by immunoSEQ multiplex PCR, and TCRdb kept only the in-frame ones, dropping some. The listing records 180,000 or so clones. In germline, CDR1 is SGHDT, CDR2 YYEEEE. The CDR3 sequence is 14 residues long. With 3 bases removed from V and 6 bases from J, the gap between germline ends came to 16 bases. Concerning this clone: Antigen specificity is unknown.

The material sequenced was PBMCs. The sequence came from a woman aged 18-35 years in good health and CMV-seropositive. The chain couples TRBV5-6 to TRBJ2-7; the D gene is possibly TRBD1 (5 bases). The chain's CDR3 is CASSSVQGSGEQYF. In DNA, the CDR3 is TGTGCCAGCAGCTCCGTCCAGGGTAGTGGCGAGCAGTACTTC.